This is a list of T cell receptor beta chains from one sample in a study of blood T cell repertoires in COVID-19. Profiling relied on immunoSEQ multiplex PCR, and the TCRdb table lists in-frame clones only, not all of them. The sample lists under 200,000 clones; 80% to 90% were seen once. Sequences were obtained from peripheral blood. These receptors came from a woman over 75 with acute or convalescent COVID-19. The CDR3 runs from the conserved cysteine through the conserved F or W. Fields, in order: CDR3 protein, CDR3 DNA, J gene, D gene, V gene, clone size. The D gene is left open where the match is weak. For some rows the clone size is stated as once, few or many, or as a class when expanded; others skip it.

cdr3_aa: CASSLGLSYGYTF
cdr3_nt: TGTGCCAGCAGTTTAGGACTGAGCTATGGCTACACCTTC
j_call: TRBJ1-2
d_call: -
v_call: TRBV28
clone_size: -

cdr3_aa: CASSSAVPSQYF
cdr3_nt: TGTGCCAGCAGTAGTGCGGTTCCATCCCAGTACTTC
j_call: TRBJ2-5
d_call: -
v_call: TRBV12-3/TRBV12-4
clone_size: -

cdr3_aa: CACLNWDRGLNYGYTF
cdr3_nt: TGTGCCTGCCTGAACTGGGACAGGGGACTTAACTATGGCTACACCTTC
j_call: TRBJ1-2
d_call: TRBD1
v_call: TRBV30
clone_size: -

cdr3_aa: CASSIEYSNQPQHF
cdr3_nt: TGTGCCAGTAGTATAGAGTATAGCAATCAGCCCCAGCATTTT
j_call: TRBJ1-5
d_call: -
v_call: TRBV19
clone_size: few

cdr3_aa: CASSLRRRSDTYEQYF
cdr3_nt: TGTGCCAGCAGTTTAAGGCGGCGTAGCGACACCTACGAGCAGTACTTC
j_call: TRBJ2-7
d_call: -
v_call: TRBV27
clone_size: -

cdr3_aa: CASSQASGGSNEKLFF
cdr3_nt: TGTGCCAGCAGCCAAGCGAGCGGGGGCAGTAATGAAAAACTGTTTTTT
j_call: TRBJ1-4
d_call: -
v_call: TRBV3-1/TRBV3-2
clone_size: -

cdr3_aa: CASSFEQASQAFF
cdr3_nt: TGTGCCAGCAGTTTTGAACAGGCTTCTCAAGCTTTCTTT
j_call: TRBJ1-1
d_call: -
v_call: TRBV12-3/TRBV12-4
clone_size: few

cdr3_aa: CASSPFRSGTFSYEQYF
cdr3_nt: TGCGCCAGCAGCCCATTCCGCTCTGGGACATTCTCCTACGAGCAGTACTTC
j_call: TRBJ2-7
d_call: -
v_call: TRBV4-1
clone_size: once

cdr3_aa: CASSLWDSYEQYF
cdr3_nt: TGTGCCAGCTCACTTTGGGACAGCTACGAGCAGTACTTC
j_call: TRBJ2-7
d_call: TRBD1
v_call: TRBV18
clone_size: -

cdr3_aa: CASSQPGQGAEKLFF
cdr3_nt: TGTGCCAGCAGTCAACCGGGACAGGGGGCCGAAAAACTGTTTTTT
j_call: TRBJ1-4
d_call: TRBD1
v_call: TRBV9
clone_size: -

cdr3_aa: CASSQTGVNSPLHF
cdr3_nt: TGCGCCAGCAGCCAAACAGGGGTTAATTCACCCCTCCACTTT
j_call: TRBJ1-6
d_call: TRBD1
v_call: TRBV5-1
clone_size: -

cdr3_aa: CASSVELAQETQYF
cdr3_nt: TGTGCCAGCAGTGTCGAACTAGCGCAAGAGACCCAGTACTTC
j_call: TRBJ2-5
d_call: TRBD2
v_call: TRBV5-4
clone_size: -

cdr3_aa: CASSLDGSPYNEQFF
cdr3_nt: TGTGCCAGCAGCTTAGATGGTAGCCCCTACAATGAGCAGTTCTTC
j_call: TRBJ2-1
d_call: -
v_call: TRBV7-9
clone_size: many

cdr3_aa: CASSQARNTIYF
cdr3_nt: TGTGCCAGCTCACAGGCCCGAAACACCATATATTTT
j_call: TRBJ1-3
d_call: -
v_call: TRBV12-3/TRBV12-4
clone_size: -

cdr3_aa: CASSLWGGRGFTGNTIYF
cdr3_nt: TGTGCCAGCAGTTTATGGGGCGGCAGGGGCTTCACCGGAAACACCATATATTTT
j_call: TRBJ1-3
d_call: -
v_call: TRBV28
clone_size: -

cdr3_aa: CASSYREGPLYEQYF
cdr3_nt: TGTGCCAGCAGTTATAGGGAGGGACCCCTCTACGAGCAGTACTTC
j_call: TRBJ2-7
d_call: TRBD2
v_call: TRBV6-2/TRBV6-3
clone_size: -

cdr3_aa: CASSSQGTNGEKLFF
cdr3_nt: TGCGCCAGCAGCTCACAGGGGACGAATGGTGAAAAACTGTTTTTT
j_call: TRBJ1-4
d_call: TRBD1
v_call: TRBV5-1
clone_size: once

cdr3_aa: CSVEGGNRGQNYGYTF
cdr3_nt: TGCAGCGTTGAAGGGGGAAACAGGGGTCAGAACTATGGCTACACCTTC
j_call: TRBJ1-2
d_call: TRBD1
v_call: TRBV29-1
clone_size: few

cdr3_aa: CASSQSQAGSYNEQFF
cdr3_nt: TGCGCCAGCAGCCAATCACAAGCAGGCTCCTACAATGAGCAGTTCTTC
j_call: TRBJ2-1
d_call: -
v_call: TRBV4-3
clone_size: -

cdr3_aa: CASSMTAANYGYTF
cdr3_nt: TGTGCCAGCAGCATGACAGCAGCTAACTATGGCTACACCTTC
j_call: TRBJ1-2
d_call: -
v_call: TRBV9
clone_size: -

cdr3_aa: CASSLDRGFGELFF
cdr3_nt: TGTGCCAGCAGCTTAGACAGAGGGTTCGGGGAGCTGTTTTTT
j_call: TRBJ2-2
d_call: -
v_call: TRBV11-3
clone_size: few

cdr3_aa: CASSSDTKETQYF
cdr3_nt: TGTGCCAGCAGCTCCGACACGAAGGAGACCCAGTACTTC
j_call: TRBJ2-5
d_call: -
v_call: TRBV6-5
clone_size: -

cdr3_aa: CAWSPGQLNSPLHF
cdr3_nt: TGTGCCTGGAGCCCGGGACAGCTCAATTCACCCCTCCACTTT
j_call: TRBJ1-6
d_call: TRBD1
v_call: TRBV30
clone_size: -

cdr3_aa: CASSRREGPRDTQYF
cdr3_nt: TGTGCCAGCTCACGACGGGAGGGCCCTCGGGATACGCAGTATTTT
j_call: TRBJ2-3
d_call: TRBD2
v_call: TRBV18
clone_size: -

cdr3_aa: CASSVDAGTGFEKKLFF
cdr3_nt: TGTGCCAGCAGCGTAGATGCTGGGACAGGGTTCGAGAAAAAACTGTTTTTT
j_call: TRBJ1-4
d_call: TRBD1
v_call: TRBV9
clone_size: -

cdr3_aa: CASSFGTYKTEAFF
cdr3_nt: TGCGCCAGCAGCTTCGGGACTTACAAGACTGAAGCTTTCTTT
j_call: TRBJ1-1
d_call: -
v_call: TRBV5-1
clone_size: once

cdr3_aa: CASSYSQAGNEKLFF
cdr3_nt: TGTGCCAGCAGTTACTCGCAGGCAGGGAATGAAAAACTGTTTTTT
j_call: TRBJ1-4
d_call: -
v_call: TRBV6-5
clone_size: -

cdr3_aa: CAIRDPGAPETQYF
cdr3_nt: TGTGCCATCAGGGACCCAGGGGCCCCAGAGACCCAGTACTTC
j_call: TRBJ2-5
d_call: -
v_call: TRBV10-3
clone_size: few

cdr3_aa: CASSPSQGQPYEQYF
cdr3_nt: TGTGCCAGCTCACCCTCGCAGGGGCAACCCTACGAGCAGTACTTC
j_call: TRBJ2-7
d_call: -
v_call: TRBV18
clone_size: -

cdr3_aa: CASSRGQNTGELFF
cdr3_nt: TGTGCCAGTAGTAGGGGGCAGAACACCGGGGAGCTGTTTTTT
j_call: TRBJ2-2
d_call: -
v_call: TRBV19
clone_size: -

cdr3_aa: CASINSGGPEKTQYF
cdr3_nt: TGTGCCAGCATCAATAGCGGGGGGCCAGAGAAGACCCAGTACTTC
j_call: TRBJ2-5
d_call: TRBD2
v_call: TRBV28
clone_size: -

cdr3_aa: CASSLTGPRDSQSPLHF
cdr3_nt: TGTGCCAGCAGCTTAACGGGGCCCCGGGACAGTCAGTCACCCCTCCACTTT
j_call: TRBJ1-6
d_call: TRBD1
v_call: TRBV7-3
clone_size: -

cdr3_aa: CASSDSMQTEAFF
cdr3_nt: TGTGCCAGCAGTGACTCGATGCAGACTGAAGCTTTCTTT
j_call: TRBJ1-1
d_call: -
v_call: TRBV6-4
clone_size: few

cdr3_aa: CASSALVQGYGNTIYF
cdr3_nt: TGTGCCAGCAGCGCGTTGGTACAGGGCTACGGAAACACCATATATTTT
j_call: TRBJ1-3
d_call: -
v_call: TRBV9
clone_size: -

cdr3_aa: CASSRTSGRVNEQFF
cdr3_nt: TGTGCCAGCAGCCGGACTAGCGGGAGAGTTAATGAGCAGTTCTTC
j_call: TRBJ2-1
d_call: TRBD2
v_call: TRBV7-6
clone_size: -

cdr3_aa: CASSNTGPASNEQFF
cdr3_nt: TGTGCCAGTAGTAATACAGGCCCCGCCAGCAATGAGCAGTTCTTC
j_call: TRBJ2-1
d_call: -
v_call: TRBV19
clone_size: -

cdr3_aa: CASSPVLTDEKLFF
cdr3_nt: TGTGCCAGCTCACCAGTCCTAACAGATGAAAAACTGTTTTTT
j_call: TRBJ1-4
d_call: -
v_call: TRBV18
clone_size: few

cdr3_aa: CASSEAAPSEVAGVETQYF
cdr3_nt: TGTGCCAGCAGTGAAGCCGCCCCTTCGGAGGTAGCGGGGGTGGAGACCCAGTACTTC
j_call: TRBJ2-5
d_call: TRBD2
v_call: TRBV2
clone_size: few

cdr3_aa: CASSGQGHQPQHF
cdr3_nt: TGTGCCAGCAGCGGACAGGGGCATCAGCCCCAGCATTTT
j_call: TRBJ1-5
d_call: TRBD1
v_call: TRBV6-5
clone_size: once

cdr3_aa: CASSAKGDRVNTEAFF
cdr3_nt: TGTGCCAGCAGTGCTAAGGGGGACAGGGTGAACACTGAAGCTTTCTTT
j_call: TRBJ1-1
d_call: TRBD1
v_call: TRBV25-1
clone_size: few

cdr3_aa: CASSLGTGGKGETQYF
cdr3_nt: TGCGCCAGCAGCCTTGGGACAGGGGGAAAGGGGGAGACCCAGTACTTC
j_call: TRBJ2-5
d_call: TRBD1
v_call: TRBV5-1
clone_size: -

cdr3_aa: CASSLAKGMNTEAFF
cdr3_nt: TGTGCCAGCAGCTTAGCGAAGGGGATGAACACTGAAGCTTTCTTT
j_call: TRBJ1-1
d_call: -
v_call: TRBV7-2
clone_size: -

cdr3_aa: CASSLGAGGAYNEQFF
cdr3_nt: TGTGCCAGCAGCTTAGGGGCGGGAGGGGCCTACAATGAGCAGTTCTTC
j_call: TRBJ2-1
d_call: TRBD2
v_call: TRBV7-2
clone_size: -

cdr3_aa: CASSFSGGDTGELFF
cdr3_nt: TGTGCCAGCAGCTTCTCAGGGGGCGACACCGGGGAGCTGTTTTTT
j_call: TRBJ2-2
d_call: TRBD1
v_call: TRBV7-3
clone_size: once

cdr3_aa: CASSKRTGGGTDTQYF
cdr3_nt: TGTGCCAGCAGTAAAAGGACGGGAGGGGGCACAGATACGCAGTATTTT
j_call: TRBJ2-3
d_call: TRBD2
v_call: TRBV2
clone_size: -

cdr3_aa: CASSVGVSSGNADTQYF
cdr3_nt: TGTGCCAGCAGCGTAGGAGTATCTAGCGGGAACGCAGATACGCAGTATTTT
j_call: TRBJ2-3
d_call: TRBD2
v_call: TRBV9
clone_size: -

cdr3_aa: CASSFRDREETQYF
cdr3_nt: TGTGCCAGCAGCTTTCGGGACAGAGAAGAGACCCAGTACTTC
j_call: TRBJ2-5
d_call: TRBD1
v_call: TRBV9
clone_size: -

cdr3_aa: CASSQDTWDRKDGYTF
cdr3_nt: TGCGCCAGCAGCCAAGATACGTGGGACAGGAAGGATGGCTACACCTTC
j_call: TRBJ1-2
d_call: TRBD1
v_call: TRBV4-3
clone_size: -

cdr3_aa: CASSLLGGGEQPQHF
cdr3_nt: TGTGCCAGCAGTTTACTCGGGGGAGGTGAACAGCCCCAGCATTTT
j_call: TRBJ1-5
d_call: -
v_call: TRBV28
clone_size: -

cdr3_aa: CASSSSGSQAGELFF
cdr3_nt: TGTGCCAGCAGCTCGAGCGGGAGTCAAGCCGGGGAGCTGTTTTTT
j_call: TRBJ2-2
d_call: TRBD2
v_call: TRBV11-3
clone_size: -

cdr3_aa: CATSGAQGAREKLFF
cdr3_nt: TGTGCCACCAGCGGGGCACAGGGGGCGCGTGAAAAACTGTTTTTT
j_call: TRBJ1-4
d_call: TRBD1
v_call: TRBV15
clone_size: -

cdr3_aa: CASTMGARDEQFF
cdr3_nt: TGTGCCAGCACCATGGGGGCGCGGGATGAGCAGTTCTTC
j_call: TRBJ2-1
d_call: -
v_call: TRBV6-5
clone_size: -

cdr3_aa: CASSLQTGGGTEAFF
cdr3_nt: TGTGCCAGCAGCCTTCAAACAGGGGGAGGGACTGAAGCTTTCTTT
j_call: TRBJ1-1
d_call: TRBD1
v_call: TRBV3-1/TRBV3-2
clone_size: few

cdr3_aa: CASHQAGTRAYEQYF
cdr3_nt: TGCGCCAGCCATCAGGCAGGGACAAGGGCCTACGAGCAGTACTTC
j_call: TRBJ2-7
d_call: -
v_call: TRBV5-1
clone_size: -

cdr3_aa: CASSGTGLSYEQYF
cdr3_nt: TGTGCCAGTTCCGGGACAGGGCTCTCCTACGAGCAGTACTTC
j_call: TRBJ2-7
d_call: TRBD1
v_call: TRBV6-5
clone_size: -